The 23 T cell receptor beta chains below were found in one sample sequenced in a study of blood T cells in healthy people across ages. Next came a second PCR, run for about 6 to 12 cycles, which used a sample-barcoded 5' primer along with a J-beta primer mix. TCRdb fed the 5' RACE reads into MiXCR, producing one record per CDR3 protein. The data hold about 500,000 distinct CDR3 sequences, with 24% observed a single time. These data were also filed under a second study, of T cells of mothers and their children.

The sequencing sample was made of blood. The receptors stem from a boy younger than 18 in good health.

The sample holds a few counts of this clonotype. J is TRBJ1-1 and V is TRBV25-1; D may be TRBD1 (5 bases). Germline CDR1 and CDR2: MGHDK and SYGVNS. The CDR3 has 13 residues. V gave up 2 bases and J gave up 6 bases, with 10 bases separating them. The CDR3: CASSELDTAEAFF. DNA of the CDR3: TGTGCCAGCAGTGAACTGGACACCGCTGAAGCTTTCTTT.

This clonotype has only a few counts. The V call is TRBV20-1, the J call TRBJ2-5, with TRBD2 as a possible D gene (6 bases). The CDR3 contains 13 residues. CDR1 is DFQATT and CDR2 is SNEGSKA in the germline V gene (reference sequence). DNA of the CDR3: TGCAGCGGGATCAGGGCTAGCGACGAGACCCAGTACTTC. Translating gives CSGIRASDETQYF.

This clonotype showed up many times. The chain uses TRBV28 and TRBJ2-1, with D possibly being TRBD2 (5 bases). V was trimmed by 7 bases and J by 6 bases, leaving 19 bases between them. This CDR3 comprises 15 residues. The germline gives CDR1 MDHEN, CDR2 SYDVKM. The CDR3 coding sequence is TGTGCCAGCACCTACCGGGAACCGGTCATCAATGAGCAGTTCTTC. As protein: CASTYREPVINEQFF.

This clonotype was found a few times. J is TRBJ2-3 and V is TRBV20-1; 10 bases line up with TRBD2. Germline V gene data show CDR1 as DFQATT and CDR2 as SNEGSKA (reference sequence). V trimming: 4 bases; J trimming: 6 bases; junction bases outside the gene matches: 10. The CDR3 runs to 15 residues. The CDR3 loop reads CSAIPGLAVGDTQYF. CDR3 in DNA: TGCAGTGCTATCCCCGGACTAGCGGTGGGGGATACGCAGTATTTT.

This clonotype was seen more than once but under ten times. The rearrangement links TRBV4-1 to TRBJ2-5; D unresolved. TRBJ2-7 matches the DNA end more closely, so the J call is doubtful. Germline assignment: CDR1 MGHRA and CDR2 YSYEKL. The CDR3 has 14 amino acids. CDR3 DNA: TGCGCCAGCAGCCAAGTACCGTCGCCTGGCGAGCAGTACTTC. Protein sequence: CASSQVPSPGEQYF.

This chain joins TRBV28 and TRBJ1-2; 7 bases are shared with TRBD1. The V gene end was trimmed by 5 bases and the J gene end by 4 bases; junction bases not matched to a gene: 16. CDR3 length equals 17 residues. Per the germline V gene, CDR1 is MDHEN and CDR2 is SYDVKM. In nucleotides, the CDR3 is TGTGCCAGCAGTGTCACAGGGGAAGGTTCCGGAAGCTATGGCTACACCTTC. It encodes CASSVTGEGSGSYGYTF.

This chain joins TRBV13 and TRBJ2-2; D not certain. V lost 5 bases, J lost 0 bases, and 10 bases lay in between. This CDR3 has 15 residues. Germline V gene lookup returns CDR1 PRHDT and CDR2 FYEKMQ (reference sequence). The CDR3: CASSHILTNTGELFF. In nucleotides, the CDR3 is TGTGCCAGCAGCCACATCCTTACGAACACCGGGGAGCTGTTTTTT.

This clonotype was counted between two and nine times. The chain is built from TRBV15 and TRBJ1-5; TRBD1 might be the D (5 bases). Germline loops: CDR1 LNHNV, CDR2 YYDKDF (reference sequence). The CDR3 loop spans 15 amino acids. The ends were cut back, 3 bases at V and 5 bases at J, with 14 bases in the middle. The CDR3 DNA follows: TGTGCCACCAGCAGGGGGGTGTCGGTCGATCAGCCCCAGCATTTT. Translating gives CATSRGVSVDQPQHF.

CDR3 DNA: TGTGCCACCAGTGATTTTAGCGGGGGGGCCGTTAATTGGGACACAGATACGCAGTATTTT. Translation gives CATSDFSGGAVNWDTDTQYF. V usage is TRBV24-1 and J usage is TRBJ2-3, with TRBD2 matching over 11 bases. There are 20 residues in the CDR3. CDR1 is KGHDR, CDR2 SFDVKD, per germline. The V gene end was trimmed by 1 base and the J gene end by 2 bases; junction bases not matched to a gene: 13.

This clonotype was found a few times. The gene calls are TRBV10-3 and TRBJ1-1; tentatively, D is TRBD1 (5 bases). The CDR3 is 14 amino acids. Germline CDR1 ENHRY, CDR2 SYGVKD. The germline V and J ends were trimmed by 2 bases and 4 bases, with 11 bases remaining between them. In DNA form, the CDR3 reads TGTGCCATCAGTGAGGGGGGTTTCGGCACTGAAGCTTTCTTT. This gives the protein CAISEGGFGTEAFF.

The rearrangement uses TRBV12-3 or TRBV12-4 and TRBJ2-1, with D possibly TRBD2 on 5 matching bases. The DNA end is more similar to TRBJ2-7, so the J call may be wrong. This CDR3 is 15 amino acids long. In DNA, the CDR3 is TGTGCCAGCAGTTACCTTAGGACGGGGACCTACGAGCAGTACTTC. Translated: CASSYLRTGTYEQYF.

This clonotype was seen only a few times. The chain joins TRBV19 to TRBJ1-1, with a weak D call TRBD1 (5 bases). CDR1 and CDR2 from the germline V gene are LNHDA and SQIVND (reference sequence). V lost 6 bases and J lost 1, with 12 bases in between. The CDR3 length is 14 residues. The CDR3 nucleotides read TGTGCCAGTAGCCCGGAGGGACCGAACACTGAAGCTTTCTTT. It yields the protein CASSPEGPNTEAFF.

This clonotype has a count of ten or more. The J gene is TRBJ2-4, the V gene TRBV28; TRBD2 agrees at 7 bases. The V gene's germline CDR1 is MDHEN and CDR2 SYDVKM. The ends lost 4 bases at V and 2 bases at J; junction bases unmatched: 11. This CDR3 is 17 amino acids long. This CDR3 is CASSSPTEGGSKNIQYF. Written as DNA, the CDR3 is TGTGCCAGCAGTTCGCCGACCGAGGGAGGGTCCAAAAACATTCAGTACTTC.

V usage is TRBV25-1 and J usage is TRBJ1-2; D is ambiguous. The germline V and J ends were trimmed by 6 bases and 7 bases, with 9 bases remaining between them. This CDR3 has 11 amino acids. Germline CDR1 MGHDK, CDR2 SYGVNS. CDR3 amino acids: CASRSEAGYTF. The CDR3 DNA is TGTGCCAGCAGATCGGAAGCTGGCTACACCTTC.

This clonotype has a handful of counts. The junction departs from the called germline gene at one end, perhaps through a read error. The chain has TRBV20-1 and TRBJ2-7; 11 positions agree with TRBD1. Germline loops: CDR1 DFQATT, CDR2 SNEGSKA (reference sequence). This CDR3 region has 13 residues. In nucleotides, the CDR3 is TGCAGTGCTCGGGACAGGGGGTCCTCCGAGCAGTACTTC. Translating it yields CSARDRGSSEQYF.

The gene calls are TRBV7-9 and TRBJ2-1; 10 bases are a match to TRBD2. The CDR3 is 16 amino acids. The germline CDR1 and CDR2 sequences are SEHNR and FQNEAQ (reference sequence). V lost 5 bases to trimming and J lost 4 bases; unmatched junction nucleotides: 8. The CDR3, as DNA: TGTGCCAGCAGCCCCCCGACTAGCGGGTTGTACAATGAGCAGTTCTTC. The encoded protein is CASSPPTSGLYNEQFF.

The chain has TRBV11-1 and TRBJ2-5; unclear D gene. With the DNA end fitting TRBJ2-7 better, the J assignment may be wrong. The CDR3 has 15 amino acids. Germline-derived CDR1 and CDR2 are SGHAT and FQDESV (reference sequence). The CDR3 sequence: CASSLASSFSYEQYF. CDR3 sequence (DNA): TGTGCCAGCAGCTTAGCTTCGAGTTTCTCCTACGAGCAGTACTTC.

As regards this clonotype: A much bigger clone sits one base away, suggesting this may be a read error. In this CDR3 the conserved last residue, phenylalanine or tryptophan, is missing, so a read error is likely. This chain links TRBV7-9 with TRBJ1-2; D remains unclear. V was clipped by 5 bases and J by 6 bases, with 13 bases between them. The germline CDR1 and CDR2 sequences are SEHNR and FQNEAQ (reference sequence). This CDR3 is built from 13 residues. This CDR3 reads CASSDSNTHGYTL. The CDR3 bases are TGTGCCAGCAGCGATTCAAATACCCATGGCTACACCCTC.

V is TRBV7-3 and J is TRBJ2-1; 15 nucleotides agree with TRBD2. Per the germline V gene, CDR1 is SGHTA and CDR2 is FQGTGA. The CDR3 contains 19 residues. The trim removed 4 bases at V and 8 bases at J, leaving 15 bases unmatched. CDR3 in DNA: TGTGCCAGCAGCTCCAGGGGGACTAGCGGGGGGCTCCGAACCTATGAGCAGTTCTTC. Its protein is CASSSRGTSGGLRTYEQFF. The full variable domain, its missing parts supplied by reference TRBV7-3 and TRBJ2-1, is GAGVSQTPSNKVTEKGKYVELRCDPISGHTALYWYRQSLGQGPEFLIYFQGTGAADDSGLPNDRFFAVRPEGSVSTLKIQRTERGDSAVYLCASSSRGTSGGLRTYEQFFGPGTRLTVL.

This clonotype was counted between two and nine times. The chain employs TRBV28 and TRBJ2-1; D tentatively reads TRBD1 or TRBD2 (6 bases each). TRBJ2-7 explains the end of the DNA better; the J call may be wrong. There are 16 residues in the CDR3. The germline V gene has CDR1 MDHEN and CDR2 SYDVKM. The CDR3 DNA reads as TGTGCCAGCAGTCCCCATTTGGGGGGCGGAGGCTACGAGCAGTACTTC. It yields the protein CASSPHLGGGGYEQYF.

The chain combines TRBV27 with TRBJ2-4; 10 positions agree with TRBD1. The germline V gene encodes CDR1 MNHEY and CDR2 SMNVEV (reference sequence). The CDR3 has 15 amino acids. Unmatched junction bases numbered 6, after V lost 5 bases and J lost 5 bases. The CDR3 nucleotides are TGTGCCAGCAGTCTCGGGACAGGGGCCCAAAACATTCAGTACTTC. This gives the protein CASSLGTGAQNIQYF.

This clonotype has just a few counts. The chain recombines TRBV2 with TRBJ1-2; D gene unclear. The ends were cut back, 5 bases at V and 6 bases at J, with 16 bases in the middle. Germline lookup yields CDR1 SNHLY and CDR2 FYNNEI. The CDR3 length is 14 residues. The CDR3 DNA follows: TGTGCCAGCAGTCTCGACCGGAGAAGGAATGGCTACACCTTC. Amino acids: CASSLDRRRNGYTF.

The table lists this clonotype with many counts. CDR3 in amino acids: CSVETGTGDYEQYF. The DNA for the CDR3 is TGCAGCGTTGAAACCGGGACAGGGGACTACGAGCAGTACTTC. The chain uses TRBV29-1 and TRBJ2-7, with 10 bases fitting TRBD1. With V trimmed by 2 bases and J by 3 bases, 4 bases remained unmatched. The CDR3 length is 14 residues. In germline, CDR1 is SQVTM, CDR2 ANQGSEA.